The sequence of this T cell receptor beta chain was determined in a study of CD8+ T cells in alopecia areata. Germline assignment: CDR1 SGHVS and CDR2 FNYEAQ. V dropped 0 bases and J dropped 3 bases, with 6 bases sitting between them. The CDR3 has 14 amino acids. A note on this clone: What it binds is not known.

Overall study findings and caveats: Scalp samples also yield sequences of resident alphabeta T cells from normal skin.

Sequencing templates came from extracted RNA that was reverse transcribed into cDNA. Repertoires were generated with immunoSEQ multiplex PCR, while TCRdb's copy carries only in-frame clones and drops some. The profile shows about 100,000 clones, under 65% of them singletons. Sequenced: NKG2D-low CD8+ T cells sorted from blood. This chain joins TRBV7-6 and TRBJ2-1; D uncertain. The sequence was obtained from a human donor with alopecia areata. The chain's CDR3 is CASSLAGDYNEQFF. Written as DNA, the CDR3 is TGTGCCAGCAGCTTAGCGGGTGACTACAATGAGCAGTTCTTC.